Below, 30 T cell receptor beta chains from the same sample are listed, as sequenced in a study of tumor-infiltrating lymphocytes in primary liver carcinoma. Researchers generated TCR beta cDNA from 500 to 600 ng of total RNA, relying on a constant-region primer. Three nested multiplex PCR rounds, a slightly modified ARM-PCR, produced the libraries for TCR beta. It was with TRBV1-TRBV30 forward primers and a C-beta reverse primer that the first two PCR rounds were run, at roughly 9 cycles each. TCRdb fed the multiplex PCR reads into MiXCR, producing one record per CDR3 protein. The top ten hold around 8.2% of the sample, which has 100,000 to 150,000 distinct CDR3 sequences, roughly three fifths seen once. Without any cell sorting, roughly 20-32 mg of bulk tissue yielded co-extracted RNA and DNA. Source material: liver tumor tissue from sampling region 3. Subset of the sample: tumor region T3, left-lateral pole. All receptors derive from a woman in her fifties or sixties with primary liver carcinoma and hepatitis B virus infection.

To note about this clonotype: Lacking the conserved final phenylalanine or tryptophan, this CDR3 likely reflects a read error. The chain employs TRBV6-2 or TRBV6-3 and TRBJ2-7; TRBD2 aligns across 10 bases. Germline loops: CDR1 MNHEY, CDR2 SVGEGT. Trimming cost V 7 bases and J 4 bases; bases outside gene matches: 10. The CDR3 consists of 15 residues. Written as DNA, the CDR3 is TGTGCCAGCATCAAGGCTAGCGGGAGCTCGTACGAGCAGTACTCC. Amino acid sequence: CASIKASGSSYEQYS.

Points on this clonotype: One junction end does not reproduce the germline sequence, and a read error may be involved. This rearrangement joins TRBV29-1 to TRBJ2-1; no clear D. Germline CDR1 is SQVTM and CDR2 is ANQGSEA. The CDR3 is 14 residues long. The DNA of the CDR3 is TGCAGCGTTGCGGGCGGAATGACCTACAATGAGCACTTCTTC. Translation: CSVAGGMTYNEHFF.

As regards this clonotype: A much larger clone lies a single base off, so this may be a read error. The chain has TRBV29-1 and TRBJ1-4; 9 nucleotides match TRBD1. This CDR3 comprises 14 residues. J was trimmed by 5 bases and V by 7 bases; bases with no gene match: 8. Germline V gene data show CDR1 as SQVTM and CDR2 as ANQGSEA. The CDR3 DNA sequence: TGCAGCGCCGCCAGAGACAGGGGGAATGAAAAACTGTTTTTT. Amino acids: CSAARDRGNEKLFF.

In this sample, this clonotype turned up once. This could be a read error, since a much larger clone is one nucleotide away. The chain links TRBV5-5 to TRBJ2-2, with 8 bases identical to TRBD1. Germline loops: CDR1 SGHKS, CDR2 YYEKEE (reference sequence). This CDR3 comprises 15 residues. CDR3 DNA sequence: TGTACCAGCAGCCCCAGGGGGCATGGCACCGGGGAGCTGTTTTTT. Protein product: CTSSPRGHGTGELFF.

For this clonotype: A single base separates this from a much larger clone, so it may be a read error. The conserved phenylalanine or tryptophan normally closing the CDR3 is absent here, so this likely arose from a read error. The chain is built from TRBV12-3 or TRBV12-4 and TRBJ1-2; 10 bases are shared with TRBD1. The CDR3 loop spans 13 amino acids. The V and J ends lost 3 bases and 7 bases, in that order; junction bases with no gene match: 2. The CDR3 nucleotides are TGTGCCAGCAGTTTCCGACAGGGGGCTGGCTACACCTCC. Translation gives CASSFRQGAGYTS.

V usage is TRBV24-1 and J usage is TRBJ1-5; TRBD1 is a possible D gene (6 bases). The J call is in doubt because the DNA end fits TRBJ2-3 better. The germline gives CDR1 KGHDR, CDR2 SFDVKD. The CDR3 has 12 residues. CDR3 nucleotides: TGTGCCACCAGGGACAGCAATCAGCCCCAGTATTTT. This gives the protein CATRDSNQPQYF.

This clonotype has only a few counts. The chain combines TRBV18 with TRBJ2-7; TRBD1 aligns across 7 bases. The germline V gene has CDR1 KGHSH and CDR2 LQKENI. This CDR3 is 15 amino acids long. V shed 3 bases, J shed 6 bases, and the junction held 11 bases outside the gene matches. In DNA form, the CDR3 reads TGTGCCAGCTCACCGAAAATCGCAGGGACAGCCGAGCAGTACTTC. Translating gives CASSPKIAGTAEQYF.

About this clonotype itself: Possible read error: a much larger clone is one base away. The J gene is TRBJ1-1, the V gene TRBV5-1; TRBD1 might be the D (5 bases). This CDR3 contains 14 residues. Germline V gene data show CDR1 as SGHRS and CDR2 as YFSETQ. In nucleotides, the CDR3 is TGCGCCAGCAGCTGGGGCAGGGTAAACACTGAAGCTCTCTTT. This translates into CASSWGRVNTEALF.

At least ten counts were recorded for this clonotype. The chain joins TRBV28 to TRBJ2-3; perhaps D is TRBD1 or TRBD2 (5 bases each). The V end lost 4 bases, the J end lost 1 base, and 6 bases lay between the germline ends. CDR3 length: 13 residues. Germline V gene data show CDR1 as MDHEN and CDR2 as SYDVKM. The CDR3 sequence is CASSWDGTDTQYF. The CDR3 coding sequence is TGTGCCAGCAGTTGGGACGGCACAGATACGCAGTATTTT.

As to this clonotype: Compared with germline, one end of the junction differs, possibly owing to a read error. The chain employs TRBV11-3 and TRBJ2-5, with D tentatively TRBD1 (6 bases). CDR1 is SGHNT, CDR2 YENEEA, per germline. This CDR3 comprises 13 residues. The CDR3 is CAGSPRGSGTQYF. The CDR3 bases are TGTGCCGGCAGCCCCAGGGGCAGTGGGACCCAGTACTTC. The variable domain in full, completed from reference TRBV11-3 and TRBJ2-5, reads EAGVVQSPRYKIIEKKQPVAFWCNPISGHNTLYWYLQNLGQGPELLIRYENEEAVDDSQLPKDRFSAERLKGVDSTLKIQPAELGDSAVYLCAGSPRGSGTQYFGPGTRLLVL.

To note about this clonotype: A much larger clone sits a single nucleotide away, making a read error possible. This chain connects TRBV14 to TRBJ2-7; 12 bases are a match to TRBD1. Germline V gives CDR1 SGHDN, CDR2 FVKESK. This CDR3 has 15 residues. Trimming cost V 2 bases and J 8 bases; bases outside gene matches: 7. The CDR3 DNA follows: TGTGCCAGCAGCCAACAGGGACAGGGGGCGTCCAAGCAGTACTTC. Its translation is CASSQQGQGASKQYF.

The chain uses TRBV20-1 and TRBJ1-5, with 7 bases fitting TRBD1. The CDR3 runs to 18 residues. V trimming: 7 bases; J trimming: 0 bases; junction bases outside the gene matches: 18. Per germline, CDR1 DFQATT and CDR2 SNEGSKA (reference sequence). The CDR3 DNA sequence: TGCAGTGTTCGATCCGGGACAGTGGCTGACCTTAGCAATCAGCCCCAGCATTTT. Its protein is CSVRSGTVADLSNQPQHF.

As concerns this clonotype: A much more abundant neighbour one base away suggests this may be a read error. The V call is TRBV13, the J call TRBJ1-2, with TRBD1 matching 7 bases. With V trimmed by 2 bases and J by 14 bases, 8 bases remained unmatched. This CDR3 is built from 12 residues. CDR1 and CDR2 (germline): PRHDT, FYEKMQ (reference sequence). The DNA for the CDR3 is TGTGCCAGCAGCTTATCAGGGGGGGTCGTGACCTTC. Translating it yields CASSLSGGVVTF.

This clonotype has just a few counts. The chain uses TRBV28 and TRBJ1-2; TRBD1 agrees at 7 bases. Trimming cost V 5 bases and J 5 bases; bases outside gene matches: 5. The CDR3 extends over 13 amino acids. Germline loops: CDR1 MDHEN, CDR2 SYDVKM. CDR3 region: CASSGGTEYGYTF. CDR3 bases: TGTGCCAGCAGTGGCGGGACAGAATATGGCTACACCTTC.

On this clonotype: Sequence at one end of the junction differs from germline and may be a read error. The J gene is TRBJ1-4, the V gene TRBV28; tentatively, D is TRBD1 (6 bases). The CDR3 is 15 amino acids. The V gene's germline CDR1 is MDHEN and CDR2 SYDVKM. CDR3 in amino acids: CGSSSPGATNEKLFF. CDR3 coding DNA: TGTGGCAGCAGTTCCCCAGGGGCAACTAATGAAAAACTGTTTTTT.

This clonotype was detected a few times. CDR3 coding DNA: TGCGCCAGCAGCTTGGCCCACAGGGGGCTTTCTAGCGGGAGGCTCACAGATACGCAGTATTTT. Its translation: CASSLAHRGLSSGRLTDTQYF. The gene calls are TRBV5-1 and TRBJ2-3; 11 bases line up with TRBD2. The V segment lost 0 bases and the J segment 2 bases; nucleotides outside the gene matches: 17. The germline V gene has CDR1 SGHRS and CDR2 YFSETQ. The CDR3 length is 21 residues.

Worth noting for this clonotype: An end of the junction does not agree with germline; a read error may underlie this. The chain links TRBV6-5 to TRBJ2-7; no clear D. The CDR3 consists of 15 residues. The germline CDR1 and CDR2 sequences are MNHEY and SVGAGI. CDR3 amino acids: CASSCSPARSYEHYF. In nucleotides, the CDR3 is TGTGCCAGCAGTTGTTCGCCAGCCCGCTCCTACGAGCACTACTTC.

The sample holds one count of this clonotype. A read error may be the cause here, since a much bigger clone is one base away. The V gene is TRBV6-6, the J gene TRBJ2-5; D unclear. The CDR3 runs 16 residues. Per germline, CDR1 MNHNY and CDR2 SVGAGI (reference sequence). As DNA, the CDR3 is TGTGTCAGCAGTACGCGGCCTGGGTCCACAACTGCGACCCAGTACTTC. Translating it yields CVSSTRPGSTTATQYF.

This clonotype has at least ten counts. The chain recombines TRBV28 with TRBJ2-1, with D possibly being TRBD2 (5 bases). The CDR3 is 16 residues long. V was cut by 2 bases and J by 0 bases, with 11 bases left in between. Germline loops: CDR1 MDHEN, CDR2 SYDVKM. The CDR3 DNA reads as TGTGCCAGCAGTTTAGGGAGCGAGAGCTCCTACAATGAGCAGTTCTTC. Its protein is CASSLGSESSYNEQFF.

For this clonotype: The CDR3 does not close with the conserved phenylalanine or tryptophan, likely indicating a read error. The CDR3 loop is CANSLGQGAMAFL. In DNA, the CDR3 is TGTGCCAACAGTTTAGGACAGGGGGCGATGGCTTTCTTA. The chain carries TRBV12-3 or TRBV12-4 and TRBJ1-1; TRBD1 aligns across 11 bases. The CDR3 is 13 residues long.

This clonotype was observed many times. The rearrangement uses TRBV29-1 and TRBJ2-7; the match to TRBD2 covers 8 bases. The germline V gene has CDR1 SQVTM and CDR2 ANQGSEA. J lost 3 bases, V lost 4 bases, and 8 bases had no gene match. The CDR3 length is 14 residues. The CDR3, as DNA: TGCAGCGTTGCTCCGACTAGCGACCGCTACGAGCAGTACTTC. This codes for CSVAPTSDRYEQYF.

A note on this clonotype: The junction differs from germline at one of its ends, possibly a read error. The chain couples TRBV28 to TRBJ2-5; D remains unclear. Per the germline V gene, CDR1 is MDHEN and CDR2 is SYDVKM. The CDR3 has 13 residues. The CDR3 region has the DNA TGCGCCATCAGTTTGCGTGGGCAAGAGACCCAGTACTTC. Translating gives CAISLRGQETQYF.

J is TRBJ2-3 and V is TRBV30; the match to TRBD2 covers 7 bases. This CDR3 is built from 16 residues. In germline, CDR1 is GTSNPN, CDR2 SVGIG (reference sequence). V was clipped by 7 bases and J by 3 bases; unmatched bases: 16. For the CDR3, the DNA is TGTGCCTTATTTCACTGGGGCCGGGGGGAAACAGATACGCAGTATTTT. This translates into CALFHWGRGETDTQYF.

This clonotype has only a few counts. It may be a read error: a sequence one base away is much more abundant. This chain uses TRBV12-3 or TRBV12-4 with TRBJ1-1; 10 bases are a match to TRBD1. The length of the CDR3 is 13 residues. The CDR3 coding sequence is TGTGCCAGCGGGGGGACAGGGGCCACTGAAGTTTTCTTT. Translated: CASGGTGATEVFF.

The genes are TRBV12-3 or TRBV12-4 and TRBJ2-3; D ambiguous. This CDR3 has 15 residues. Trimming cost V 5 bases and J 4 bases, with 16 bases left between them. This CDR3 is CASSIRHGGADTQYF. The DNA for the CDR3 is TGTGCCAGCAGTATCCGACACGGTGGCGCAGATACGCAGTATTTT.

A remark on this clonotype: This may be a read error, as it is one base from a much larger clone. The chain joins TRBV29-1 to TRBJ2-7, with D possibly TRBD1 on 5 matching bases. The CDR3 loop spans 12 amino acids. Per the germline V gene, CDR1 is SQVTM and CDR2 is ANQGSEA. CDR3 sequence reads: CSLEGQGYEQYF. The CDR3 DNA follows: TGCAGCCTTGAAGGTCAGGGCTACGAGCAGTACTTC.

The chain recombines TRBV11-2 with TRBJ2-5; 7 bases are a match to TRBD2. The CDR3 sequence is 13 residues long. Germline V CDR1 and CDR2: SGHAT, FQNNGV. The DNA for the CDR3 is TGTGCTGGCAGCCACGGACTAGGAGAGACCCAGTACTTC. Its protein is CAGSHGLGETQYF. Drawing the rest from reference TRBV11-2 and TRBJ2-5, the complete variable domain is EAGVAQSPRYKIIEKRQSVAFWCNPISGHATLYWYQQILGQGPKLLIQFQNNGVVDDSQLPKDRFSAERLKGVDSTLKIQPAKLEDSAVYLCAGSHGLGETQYFGPGTRLLVL.

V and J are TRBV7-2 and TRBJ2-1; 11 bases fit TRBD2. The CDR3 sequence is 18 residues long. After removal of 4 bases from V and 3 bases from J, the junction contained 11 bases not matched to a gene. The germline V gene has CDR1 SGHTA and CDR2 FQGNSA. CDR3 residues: CASSSLSGRAMGYNEQFF. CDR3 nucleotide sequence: TGTGCCAGCAGCTCCCTTAGCGGGAGGGCGATGGGCTACAATGAGCAGTTCTTC. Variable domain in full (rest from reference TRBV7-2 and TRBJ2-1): GAGVSQSPSNKVTEKGKDVELRCDPISGHTALYWYRQSLGQGLEFLIYFQGNSAPDKSGLPSDRFSAERTGGSVSTLTIQRTQQEDSAVYLCASSSLSGRAMGYNEQFFGPGTRLTVL.

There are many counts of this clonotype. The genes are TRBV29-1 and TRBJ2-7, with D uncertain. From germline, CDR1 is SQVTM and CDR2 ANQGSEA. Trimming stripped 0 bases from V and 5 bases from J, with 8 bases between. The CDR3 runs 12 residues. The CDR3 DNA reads TGCAGCGTTGAAGATTTGGTCGACGAGCAGTACTTC. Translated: CSVEDLVDEQYF.

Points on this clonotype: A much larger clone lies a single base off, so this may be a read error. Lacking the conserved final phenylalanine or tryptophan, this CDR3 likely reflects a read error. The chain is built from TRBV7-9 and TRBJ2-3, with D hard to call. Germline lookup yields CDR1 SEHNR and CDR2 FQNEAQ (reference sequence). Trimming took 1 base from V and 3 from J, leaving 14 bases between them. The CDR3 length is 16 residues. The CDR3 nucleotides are TGTGCCAGCAGCTTAGACGGGTCAGGTTCGACAGATACGCAGTATTCT. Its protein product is CASSLDGSGSTDTQYS.